These 17 T cell receptor beta chains share one sample of origin, sequenced in a study of response to subunit inactivated influenza vaccine. TCRdb used MiXCR to reprocess the RT-PCR reads, holding one entry per CDR3 protein. The sample yields more than 500,000 distinct CDR3 sequences, approximately 10% seen once. This same sample was also taken into another study, of T cells expressing NK-cell markers. This second report adds: In generating TCR beta cDNA, 5'RACE template switching with UMIs was used.

The specimen comprised PBMCs from blood, sampled on the day of vaccination. The receptor set was obtained from a man in his forties or fifties who received an inactivated influenza vaccine.

This clonotype was seen ten or more times. The V gene is TRBV4-1, the J gene TRBJ2-1; 10 nucleotides agree with TRBD2. This CDR3 is built from 16 residues. Looked up from germline, CDR1 is MGHRA and CDR2 is YSYEKL. V was clipped by 2 bases and J by 9 bases; unmatched bases: 10. CDR3 DNA sequence: TGCGCCAGCAGCCAAACAAGCGGGGGGGCCGTAGGTGAGCAGTTCTTC. This sequence encodes CASSQTSGGAVGEQFF.

V usage is TRBV7-3 and J usage is TRBJ2-2; 7 bases are shared with TRBD1. The CDR3 is 14 amino acids. The germline V gene encodes CDR1 SGHTA and CDR2 FQGTGA. J lost 5 bases, V lost 8 bases, and 8 bases had no gene match. CDR3 nucleotide sequence: TGTGCCAGCGGAAGGGACAGCGCAACCGGGGAGCTGTTTTTT. Translated, it gives CASGRDSATGELFF.

This clonotype was seen at least ten times. The genes are TRBV29-1 and TRBJ2-2, with D possibly matching TRBD1 (6 bases). Between the trimmed V and J ends, which lost 4 bases and 0 bases, there was a span of 6 bases. Germline CDR1 reads SQVTM; CDR2 reads ANQGSEA. CDR3 size: 13 residues. This CDR3 reads CSVGTANTGELFF. CDR3 DNA sequence: TGCAGCGTTGGGACAGCGAACACCGGGGAGCTGTTTTTT.

The chain links TRBV12-3 or TRBV12-4 to TRBJ2-1, with D possibly matching TRBD1 (5 bases). The CDR3 length is 15 residues. V lost 5 bases to trimming and J lost 1 base, with 12 bases between them. CDR3 region: CASSTTDPSYNEQFF. Written as DNA, the CDR3 is TGTGCCAGCAGTACGACAGATCCGTCCTACAATGAGCAGTTCTTC.

This clonotype was seen only a few times. V gene TRBV5-1 combines with J gene TRBJ2-7, with 9 bases that match TRBD1. Per the germline V gene, CDR1 is SGHRS and CDR2 is YFSETQ. After removal of 5 bases from V and 5 bases from J, the junction contained 11 bases not matched to a gene. This CDR3 has 15 amino acids. CDR3 sequence reads: CASSPPDRGIDEQYF. DNA for the CDR3: TGCGCCAGCAGTCCCCCGGACAGGGGAATCGACGAGCAGTACTTC.

This clonotype has a handful of counts. This rearrangement joins TRBV11-2 to TRBJ2-2, with 7 bases fitting TRBD2. Germline V CDR1 and CDR2: SGHAT, FQNNGV. V lost 3 bases, J lost 1 base, and 5 bases stayed unmatched. This CDR3 spans 16 amino acids. In DNA form, the CDR3 reads TGTGCCAGCAGCTTTCAACGCGGGAGGAACACCGGGGAGCTGTTTTTT. Amino acids: CASSFQRGRNTGELFF.

The chain uses TRBV7-9 and TRBJ2-5; D gene unclear. V was pared by 1 base and J by 0 bases, with 9 bases between. CDR1 and CDR2 (germline): SEHNR, FQNEAQ (reference sequence). The CDR3 is 15 residues long. This CDR3 is CASSLVGTYQETQYF. The DNA of the CDR3 is TGTGCCAGCAGCTTAGTAGGCACATACCAAGAGACCCAGTACTTC.

This clonotype came up many times. The chain combines TRBV19 with TRBJ2-2; D remains unclear. Trimming left V 6 bases short and J 5 bases short, with 19 bases between. Germline lookup yields CDR1 LNHDA and CDR2 SQIVND (reference sequence). The CDR3 has 16 residues. CDR3 DNA: TGTGCCAGTAGAAGTACCCCTATCGAGATAACCGGGGAGCTGTTTTTT. This translates into CASRSTPIEITGELFF.

This sequence joins TRBV30 and TRBJ2-7, with TRBD1 matching over 8 bases. V lost 4 bases, J lost 1 base, and 6 bases stayed unmatched. CDR3 size: 14 residues. Per the germline V gene, CDR1 is GTSNPN and CDR2 is SVGIG (reference sequence). The CDR3 sequence is CAWTPDRASYEQYF. The CDR3 DNA is TGTGCCTGGACCCCGGACAGGGCGTCCTACGAGCAGTACTTC.

This clonotype has only a few counts. DNA of the CDR3: TGCGCCAGCAGCAGTGACATCCCCCCTCACGAGCAGTACTTC. It yields the protein CASSSDIPPHEQYF. The J gene is TRBJ2-7, the V gene TRBV5-1, with unresolved D. Trimming pared 4 bases from V and 5 bases from J, leaving 16 bases between. This CDR3 has 14 residues. In germline, CDR1 is SGHRS, CDR2 YFSETQ. The full variable domain, its missing parts supplied by reference TRBV5-1 and TRBJ2-7, is KAGVTQTPRYLIKTRGQQVTLSCSPISGHRSVSWYQQTPGQGLQFLFEYFSETQRNKGNFPGRFSGRQFSNSRSEMNVSTLELGDSALYLCASSSDIPPHEQYFGPGTRLTVT.

This chain uses TRBV10-3 with TRBJ2-5; no reliable D call. CDR3 size: 13 residues. Per the germline V gene, CDR1 is ENHRY and CDR2 is SYGVKD. V was trimmed by 5 bases and J by 4 bases, leaving 11 bases between them. Written as DNA, the CDR3 is TGTGCCATCAGTCCAGACAAGTCAGAGACCCAGTACTTC. As protein: CAISPDKSETQYF.

The chain recombines TRBV3-1 with TRBJ1-1; D is uncertain. CDR1 and CDR2 (germline): LGHDT, YNNKEL (reference sequence). The length of the CDR3 is 13 residues. The CDR3 region has the DNA TGTGCTGTTCACGACTGGACCCGCGACGAAGCTTTCTTT. This translates into CAVHDWTRDEAFF.

This clonotype was counted only a few times. The V call is TRBV12-3 or TRBV12-4, the J call TRBJ1-4; the D gene is possibly TRBD1 (6 bases). The CDR3 contains 14 residues. V was clipped by 5 bases and J by 1 base, with 8 bases between them. The CDR3 nucleotides are TGTGCCAGCAGTCCAGGGGTAACTAATGAAAAACTGTTTTTT. As protein: CASSPGVTNEKLFF.

This chain joins TRBV12-3 or TRBV12-4 and TRBJ2-6; perhaps TRBD1 as D (6 bases). This CDR3 is built from 16 residues. The ends were cut back, 6 bases at V and 2 bases at J, with 14 bases in the middle. CDR3 DNA sequence: TGTGCCAGCAGATCCACAGGGAGAGCTGGGGCCAACGTCCTGACTTTC. It translates to CASRSTGRAGANVLTF.

The table lists this clonotype with a few counts. This chain links TRBV3-1 with TRBJ2-5, with D maybe TRBD1 (5 bases). Between the trimmed V and J ends, which lost 4 bases and 2 bases, there was a span of 14 bases. This CDR3 has 15 residues. Per the germline V gene, CDR1 is LGHDT and CDR2 is YNNKEL (reference sequence). The CDR3 bases are TGTGCCAGCAGCCCCGACATGGGGCGACAAGAGACCCAGTACTTC. Residues: CASSPDMGRQETQYF.

This clonotype occurred many times. The rearrangement links TRBV20-1 to TRBJ2-2; TRBD1 is a possible D gene (6 bases). The CDR3 runs 15 residues. Per the germline V gene, CDR1 is DFQATT and CDR2 is SNEGSKA (reference sequence). Trimming pared 0 bases from V and 0 bases from J, leaving 8 bases between. The chain's CDR3 is CSAREAGANTGELFF. As DNA, the CDR3 is TGCAGTGCTAGAGAAGCAGGGGCGAACACCGGGGAGCTGTTTTTT.

This clonotype has more than one count but fewer than ten. The chain recombines TRBV4-3 with TRBJ2-7, with 10 bases lining up with TRBD1. The CDR3 totals 15 residues. Germline CDR1 is LGHNA and CDR2 is YSLEER. Germline trimming cut 3 bases from V and 3 bases from J; bases unmatched to any gene: 5. The CDR3 sequence is CASSHATGGIYEQYF. The CDR3 DNA sequence: TGCGCCAGCAGCCACGCGACAGGGGGCATCTACGAGCAGTACTTC.